This entry features one TCR beta chain sequence. Researchers tagged individual cDNA molecules with unique molecular identifiers. TCRdb reprocessed the 5' RACE reads via MiXCR and lists one record per CDR3 protein. The data show 25,000 to 35,000 distinct CDR3 sequences, with 4.5% to 5.5% seen just once and over 2.5% held by the top ten. This entry belongs to a study of early T cells in non-severe SARS-CoV-2 infection. Germline-derived CDR1 and CDR2 are SQVTM and ANQGSEA. V lost 4 bases to trimming and J lost 6 bases, with 12 bases between them. The CDR3 extends over 12 amino acids. The sample comprised whole blood. The TCR comes from an adult who was a healthcare worker with PCR-confirmed SARS-CoV-2 infection or an uninfected control (not recorded which). The chain uses TRBV29-1 and TRBJ1-1, with D unclear. CDR3 sequence (DNA): TGCAGCGTTGCCGGGGTGGGCGCTGAAGCTTTCTTT. Residues: CSVAGVGAEAFF.